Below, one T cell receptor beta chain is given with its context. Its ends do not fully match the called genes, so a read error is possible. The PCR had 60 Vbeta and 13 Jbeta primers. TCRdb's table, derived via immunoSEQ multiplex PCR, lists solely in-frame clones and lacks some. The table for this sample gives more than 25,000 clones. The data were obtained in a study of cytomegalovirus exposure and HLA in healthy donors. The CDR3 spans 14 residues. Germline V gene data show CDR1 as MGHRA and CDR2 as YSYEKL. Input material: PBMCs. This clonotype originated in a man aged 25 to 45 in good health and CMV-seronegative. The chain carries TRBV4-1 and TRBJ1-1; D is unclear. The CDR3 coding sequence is TGCGCCAGCAGTCAAGACTACGGCGGTGGTGAAGCTTTCTTT. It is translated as CASSQDYGGGEAFF.